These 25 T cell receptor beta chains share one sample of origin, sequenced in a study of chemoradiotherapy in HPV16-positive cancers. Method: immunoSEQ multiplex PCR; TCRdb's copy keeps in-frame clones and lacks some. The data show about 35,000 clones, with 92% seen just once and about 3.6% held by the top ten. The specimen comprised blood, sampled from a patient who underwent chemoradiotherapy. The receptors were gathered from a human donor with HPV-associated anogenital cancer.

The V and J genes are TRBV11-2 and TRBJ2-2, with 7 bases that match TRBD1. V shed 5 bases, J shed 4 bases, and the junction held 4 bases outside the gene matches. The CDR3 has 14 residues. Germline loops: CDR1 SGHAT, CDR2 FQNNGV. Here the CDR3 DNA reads TGTGCCAGCAGCGCCGGGACAGTCACCGGGGAGCTGTTTTTT. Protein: CASSAGTVTGELFF. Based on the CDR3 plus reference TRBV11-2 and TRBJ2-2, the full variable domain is EAGVAQSPRYKIIEKRQSVAFWCNPISGHATLYWYQQILGQGPKLLIQFQNNGVVDDSQLPKDRFSAERLKGVDSTLKIQPAKLEDSAVYLCASSAGTVTGELFFGEGSRLTVL.

The CDR3 sequence: CASGLYSSYEQYF. DNA for the CDR3: TGTGCTAGTGGTCTATACTCGAGCTACGAGCAGTACTTC. This sequence joins TRBV12-5 and TRBJ2-7; D unclear. The CDR3 has 13 residues. Trimming took off 5 bases at V and 3 bases at J, with 11 bases between the two ends. The germline V gene encodes CDR1 LGHNT and CDR2 FRNRAP.

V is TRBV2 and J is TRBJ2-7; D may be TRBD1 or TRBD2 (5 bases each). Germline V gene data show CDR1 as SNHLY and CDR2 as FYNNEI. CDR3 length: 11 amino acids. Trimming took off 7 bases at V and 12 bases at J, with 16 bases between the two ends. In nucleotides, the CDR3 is TGTGCCAGCACTAGGGACCAGCTTGGGTACTTC. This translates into CASTRDQLGYF.

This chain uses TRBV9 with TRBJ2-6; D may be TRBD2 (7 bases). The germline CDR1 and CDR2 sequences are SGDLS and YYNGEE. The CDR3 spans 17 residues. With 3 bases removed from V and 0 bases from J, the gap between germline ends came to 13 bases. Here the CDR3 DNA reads TGTGCCAGCAGCGCTAACAGGGAGGGCTCTGGGGCCAACGTCCTGACTTTC. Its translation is CASSANREGSGANVLTF.

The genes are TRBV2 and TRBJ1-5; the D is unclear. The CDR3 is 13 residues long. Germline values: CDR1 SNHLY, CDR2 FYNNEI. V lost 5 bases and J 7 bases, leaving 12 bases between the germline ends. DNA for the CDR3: TGTGCCAGCAGTTTAGCGGGCATGCAGCCCCAGCATTTT. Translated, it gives CASSLAGMQPQHF.

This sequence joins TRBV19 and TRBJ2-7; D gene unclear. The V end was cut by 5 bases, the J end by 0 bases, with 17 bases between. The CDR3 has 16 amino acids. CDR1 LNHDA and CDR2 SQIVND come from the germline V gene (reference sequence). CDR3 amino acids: CASSVMVTRSSYEQYF. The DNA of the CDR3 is TGTGCCAGTAGTGTAATGGTGACCAGGAGCTCCTACGAGCAGTACTTC.

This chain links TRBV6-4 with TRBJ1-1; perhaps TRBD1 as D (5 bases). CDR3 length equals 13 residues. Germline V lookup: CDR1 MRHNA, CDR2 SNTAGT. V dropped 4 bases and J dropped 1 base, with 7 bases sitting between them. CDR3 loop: CASSATGNTEAFF. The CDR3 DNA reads TGTGCCAGCAGTGCCACAGGGAACACTGAAGCTTTCTTT.

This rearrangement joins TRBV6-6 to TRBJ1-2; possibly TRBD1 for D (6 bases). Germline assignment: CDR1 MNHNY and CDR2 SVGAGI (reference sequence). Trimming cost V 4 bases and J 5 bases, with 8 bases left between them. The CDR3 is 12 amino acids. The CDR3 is CASSLDSYGYTF. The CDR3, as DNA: TGTGCCAGCAGTTTGGACAGTTATGGCTACACCTTC.

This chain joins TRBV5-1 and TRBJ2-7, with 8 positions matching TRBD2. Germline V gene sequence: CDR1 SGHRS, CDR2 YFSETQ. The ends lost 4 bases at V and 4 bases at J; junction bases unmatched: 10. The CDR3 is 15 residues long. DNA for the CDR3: TGCGCCAGCAGCCGAGCCGGGGGGGATAATTACGAGCAGTACTTC. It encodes CASSRAGGDNYEQYF.

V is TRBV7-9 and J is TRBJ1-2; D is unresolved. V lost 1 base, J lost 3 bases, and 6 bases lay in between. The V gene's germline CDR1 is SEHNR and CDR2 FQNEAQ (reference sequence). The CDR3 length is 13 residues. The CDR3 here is CASSLERDYGYTF. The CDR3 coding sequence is TGTGCCAGCAGCTTAGAAAGGGACTATGGCTACACCTTC. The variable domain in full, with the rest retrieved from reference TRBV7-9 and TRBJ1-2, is DTGVSQNPRHKITKRGQNVTFRCDPISEHNRLYWYRQTLGQGPEFLTYFQNEAQLEKSRLLSDRFSAERPKGSFSTLEIQRTEQGDSAMYLCASSLERDYGYTFGSGTRLTVV.

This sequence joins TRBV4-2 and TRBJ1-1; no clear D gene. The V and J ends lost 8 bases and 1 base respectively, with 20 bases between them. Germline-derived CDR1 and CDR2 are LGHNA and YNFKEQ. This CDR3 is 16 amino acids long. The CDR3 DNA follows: TGTGCCAGCTATCGATCTACAAACACTTGGAACACTGAAGCTTTCTTT. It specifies CASYRSTNTWNTEAFF.

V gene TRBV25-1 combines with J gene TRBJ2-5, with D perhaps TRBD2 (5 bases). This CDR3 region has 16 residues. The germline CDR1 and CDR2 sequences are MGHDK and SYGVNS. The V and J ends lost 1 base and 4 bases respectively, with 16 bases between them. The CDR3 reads CASSELSGVEGETQYF. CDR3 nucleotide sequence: TGTGCCAGCAGTGAATTGAGTGGGGTAGAGGGAGAGACCCAGTACTTC.

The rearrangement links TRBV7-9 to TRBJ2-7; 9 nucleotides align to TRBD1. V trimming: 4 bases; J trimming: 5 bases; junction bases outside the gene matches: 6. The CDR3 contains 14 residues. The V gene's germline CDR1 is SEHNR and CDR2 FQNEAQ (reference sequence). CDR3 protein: CASSWTGAEDEQYF. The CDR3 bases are TGTGCCAGCAGCTGGACAGGGGCAGAAGACGAGCAGTACTTC.

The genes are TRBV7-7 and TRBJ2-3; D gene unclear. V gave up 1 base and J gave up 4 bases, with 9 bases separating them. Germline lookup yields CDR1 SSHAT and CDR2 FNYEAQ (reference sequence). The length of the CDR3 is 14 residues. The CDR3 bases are TGTGCCAGCAGCTTAGGTCCGGTTTCAGATACGCAGTATTTT. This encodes CASSLGPVSDTQYF.

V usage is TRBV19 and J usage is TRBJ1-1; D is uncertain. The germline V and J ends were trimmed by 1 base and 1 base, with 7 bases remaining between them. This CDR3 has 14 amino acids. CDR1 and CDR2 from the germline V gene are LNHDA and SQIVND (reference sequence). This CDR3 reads CASSIVAGNTEAFF. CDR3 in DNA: TGTGCCAGTAGTATAGTGGCAGGGAACACTGAAGCTTTCTTT. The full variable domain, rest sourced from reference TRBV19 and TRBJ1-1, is DGGITQSPKYLFRKEGQNVTLSCEQNLNHDAMYWYRQDPGQGLRLIYYSQIVNDFQKGDIAEGYSVSREKKESFPLTVTSAQKNPTAFYLCASSIVAGNTEAFFGQGTRLTVV.

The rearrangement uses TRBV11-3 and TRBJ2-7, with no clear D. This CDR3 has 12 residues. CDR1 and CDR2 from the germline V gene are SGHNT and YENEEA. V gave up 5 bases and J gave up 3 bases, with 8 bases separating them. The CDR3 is CASSPIIYEQYF. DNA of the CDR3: TGTGCCAGCAGCCCCATTATCTACGAGCAGTACTTC. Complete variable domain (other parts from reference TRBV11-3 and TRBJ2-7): EAGVVQSPRYKIIEKKQPVAFWCNPISGHNTLYWYLQNLGQGPELLIRYENEEAVDDSQLPKDRFSAERLKGVDSTLKIQPAELGDSAVYLCASSPIIYEQYFGPGTRLTVT.

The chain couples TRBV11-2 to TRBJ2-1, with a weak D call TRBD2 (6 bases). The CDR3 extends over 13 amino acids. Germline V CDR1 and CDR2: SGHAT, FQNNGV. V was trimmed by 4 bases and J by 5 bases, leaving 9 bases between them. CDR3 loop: CASSYRLDNEQFF. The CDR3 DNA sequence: TGTGCCAGCAGCTACCGACTAGACAATGAGCAGTTCTTC.

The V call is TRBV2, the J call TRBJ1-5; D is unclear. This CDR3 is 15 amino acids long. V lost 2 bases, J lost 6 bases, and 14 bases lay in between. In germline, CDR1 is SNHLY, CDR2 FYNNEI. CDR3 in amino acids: CASSESGKVSQPQHF. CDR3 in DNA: TGTGCCAGCAGTGAATCGGGGAAAGTAAGTCAGCCCCAGCATTTT. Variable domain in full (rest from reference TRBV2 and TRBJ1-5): EPEVTQTPSHQVTQMGQEVILRCVPISNHLYFYWYRQILGQKVEFLVSFYNNEISEKSEIFDDQFSVERPDGSNFTLKIRSTKLEDSAMYFCASSESGKVSQPQHFGDGTRLSIL.

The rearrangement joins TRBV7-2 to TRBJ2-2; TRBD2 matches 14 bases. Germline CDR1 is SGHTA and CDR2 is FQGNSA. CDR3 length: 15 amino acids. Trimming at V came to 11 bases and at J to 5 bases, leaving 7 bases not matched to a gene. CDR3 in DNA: TGTGCCGCGACTAGCGGGGGGGCTAGAACCGGGGAGCTGTTTTTT. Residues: CAATSGGARTGELFF.

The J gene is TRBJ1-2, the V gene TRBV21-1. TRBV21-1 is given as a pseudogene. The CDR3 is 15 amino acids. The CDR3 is CASGLKVAGLYGYTF. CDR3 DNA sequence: TGTGCCAGCGGCCTTAAGGTGGCGGGGCTTTATGGCTACACCTTC.

The DNA for the CDR3 is TGTGCCAGCAGGTACACCGGCTCCTACGAGCAGTACTTC. Protein product: CASRYTGSYEQYF. The gene calls are TRBV7-2 and TRBJ2-7; D call uncertain. In germline, CDR1 is SGHTA, CDR2 FQGNSA. V was trimmed by 6 bases and J by 0 bases, leaving 9 bases between them. The CDR3 length is 13 residues. Combining the CDR3 with reference TRBV7-2 and TRBJ2-7 gives the whole variable domain GAGVSQSPSNKVTEKGKDVELRCDPISGHTALYWYRQSLGQGLEFLIYFQGNSAPDKSGLPSDRFSAERTGGSVSTLTIQRTQQEDSAVYLCASRYTGSYEQYFGPGTRLTVT.

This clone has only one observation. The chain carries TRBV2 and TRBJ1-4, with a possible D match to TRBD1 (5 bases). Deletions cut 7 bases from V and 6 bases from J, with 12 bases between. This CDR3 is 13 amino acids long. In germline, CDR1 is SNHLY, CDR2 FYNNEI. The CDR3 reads CASKAPGDEKLFF. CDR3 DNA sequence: TGTGCCAGCAAAGCACCGGGGGATGAAAAACTGTTTTTT.

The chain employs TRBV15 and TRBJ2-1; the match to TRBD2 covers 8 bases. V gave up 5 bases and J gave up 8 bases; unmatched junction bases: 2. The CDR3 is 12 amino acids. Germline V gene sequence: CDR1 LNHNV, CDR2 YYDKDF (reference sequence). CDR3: CATSPGGDEQFF. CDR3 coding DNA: TGTGCCACCAGCCCCGGGGGGGATGAGCAGTTCTTC.

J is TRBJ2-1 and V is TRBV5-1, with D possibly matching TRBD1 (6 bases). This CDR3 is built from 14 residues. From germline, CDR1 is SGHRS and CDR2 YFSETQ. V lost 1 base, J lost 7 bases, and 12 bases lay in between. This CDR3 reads CASSLLVTGNEQFF. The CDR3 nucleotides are TGCGCCAGCAGCTTGCTCGTAACAGGGAATGAGCAGTTCTTC.

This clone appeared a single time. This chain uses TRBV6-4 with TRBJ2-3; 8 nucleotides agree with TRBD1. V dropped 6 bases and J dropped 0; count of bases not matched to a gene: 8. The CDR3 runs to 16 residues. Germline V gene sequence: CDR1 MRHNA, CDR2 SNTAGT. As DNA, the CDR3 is TGTGCCAGCAGCCCGGGGACAGGAGGAAGCACAGATACGCAGTATTTT. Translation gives CASSPGTGGSTDTQYF.